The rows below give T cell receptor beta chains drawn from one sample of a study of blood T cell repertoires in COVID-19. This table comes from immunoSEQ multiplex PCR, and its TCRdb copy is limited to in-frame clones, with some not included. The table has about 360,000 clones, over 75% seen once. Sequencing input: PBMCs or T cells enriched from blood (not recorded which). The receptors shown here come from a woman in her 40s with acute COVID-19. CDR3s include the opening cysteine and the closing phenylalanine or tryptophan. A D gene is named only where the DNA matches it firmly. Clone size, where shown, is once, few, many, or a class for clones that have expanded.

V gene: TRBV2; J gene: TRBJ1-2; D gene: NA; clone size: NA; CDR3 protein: CASSTTGLEHGYTF; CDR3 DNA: TGTGCCAGCAGTACAACAGGGTTAGAACATGGCTACACCTTC
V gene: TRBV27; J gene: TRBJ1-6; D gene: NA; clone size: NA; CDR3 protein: CASSLSSVYNSPLHF; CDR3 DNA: TGTGCCAGCAGTTTATCGTCCGTCTATAATTCACCCCTCCACTTT
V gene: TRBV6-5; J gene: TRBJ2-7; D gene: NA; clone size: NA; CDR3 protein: CASSYDLGTSYEQYF; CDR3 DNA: TGTGCCAGCAGTTACGATCTGGGCACTAGCTACGAGCAGTACTTC
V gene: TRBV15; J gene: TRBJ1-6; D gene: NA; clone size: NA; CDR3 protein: CATSRSDSPLHF; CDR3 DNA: TGTGCCACCAGCAGGTCTGATTCACCCCTCCACTTT
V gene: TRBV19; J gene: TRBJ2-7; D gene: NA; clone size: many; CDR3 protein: CASSPGLTYEQYF; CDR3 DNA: TGTGCCAGTAGCCCAGGACTAACTTACGAGCAGTACTTC
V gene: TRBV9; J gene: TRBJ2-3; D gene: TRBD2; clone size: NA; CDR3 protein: CASSVNSGGDTQYF; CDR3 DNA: TGTGCCAGCAGCGTAAATAGCGGGGGAGATACGCAGTATTTT
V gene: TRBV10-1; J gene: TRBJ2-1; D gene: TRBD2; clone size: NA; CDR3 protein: CASSGSSGGAYNEQFF; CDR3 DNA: TGCGCCAGCAGTGGCTCTAGCGGGGGGGCTTACAATGAGCAGTTCTTC
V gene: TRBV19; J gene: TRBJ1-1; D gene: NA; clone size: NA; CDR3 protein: CASSAPRWTGGSEAFF; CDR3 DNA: TGTGCCAGTAGTGCCCCCCGGTGGACGGGGGGCTCTGAAGCTTTCTTT
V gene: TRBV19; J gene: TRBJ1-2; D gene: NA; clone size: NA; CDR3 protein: CATNRGDYGYTF; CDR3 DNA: TGTGCCACCAACCGGGGGGACTATGGCTACACCTTC
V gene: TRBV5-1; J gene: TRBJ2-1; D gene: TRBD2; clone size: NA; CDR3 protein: CASSLVGLANEQFF; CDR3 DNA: TGCGCCAGCAGCTTGGTGGGACTAGCGAATGAGCAGTTCTTC
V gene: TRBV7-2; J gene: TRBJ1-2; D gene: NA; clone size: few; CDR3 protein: CASSSYLDLRGYTF; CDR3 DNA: TGTGCCAGCAGCTCTTATCTAGACCTAAGGGGCTACACCTTC
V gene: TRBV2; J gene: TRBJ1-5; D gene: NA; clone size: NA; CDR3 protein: CASSEPTGFSNQPQHF; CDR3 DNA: TGTGCCAGCAGTGAACCGACAGGATTTAGCAATCAGCCCCAGCATTTT
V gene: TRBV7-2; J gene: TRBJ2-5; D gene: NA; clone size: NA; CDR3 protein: CASSLQRQETQYF; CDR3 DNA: TGTGCCAGCAGCTTACAGCGGCAAGAGACCCAGTACTTC
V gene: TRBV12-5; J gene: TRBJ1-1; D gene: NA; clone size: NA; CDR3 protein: CASGLAGARTEAFF; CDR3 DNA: TGTGCTAGTGGTTTGGCAGGGGCCCGGACTGAAGCTTTCTTT
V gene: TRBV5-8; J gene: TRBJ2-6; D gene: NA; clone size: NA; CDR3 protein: CASSLVGSPGANVLTF; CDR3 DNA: TGTGCCAGCAGCTTGGTCGGTTCCCCTGGGGCCAACGTCCTGACTTTC
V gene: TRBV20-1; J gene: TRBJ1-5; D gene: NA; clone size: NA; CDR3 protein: CSASWGGGQPQHF; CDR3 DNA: TGCAGTGCTAGTTGGGGGGGCGGACAGCCCCAGCATTTT
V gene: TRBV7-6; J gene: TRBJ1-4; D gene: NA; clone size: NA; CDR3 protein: CASSLTFRGGSDEKLFF; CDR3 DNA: TGTGCCAGCAGCTTAACCTTTCGGGGGGGCAGTGATGAAAAACTGTTTTTT
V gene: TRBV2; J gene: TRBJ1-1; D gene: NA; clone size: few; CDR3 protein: CASSDGGLNTEAFF; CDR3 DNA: TGTGCCAGCAGTGATGGTGGGCTGAACACTGAAGCTTTCTTT
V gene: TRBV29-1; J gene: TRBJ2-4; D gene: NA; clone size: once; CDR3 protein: CSVKLAKNIQYF; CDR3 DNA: TGCAGCGTTAAGCTAGCCAAAAACATTCAGTACTTC
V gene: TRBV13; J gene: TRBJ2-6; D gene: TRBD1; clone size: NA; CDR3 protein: CASQGQGVSGANVLTF; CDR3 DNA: TGTGCCAGCCAGGGACAGGGGGTCTCTGGGGCCAACGTCCTGACTTTC
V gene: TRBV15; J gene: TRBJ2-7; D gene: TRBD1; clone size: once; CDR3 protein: CATGTGYEQYF; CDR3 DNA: TGTGCCACCGGGACAGGGTACGAGCAGTACTTC
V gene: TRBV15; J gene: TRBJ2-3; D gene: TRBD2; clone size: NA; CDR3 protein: CATSRRLALSTDTQYF; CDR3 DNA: TGTGCCACCAGCAGAAGACTAGCCCTGAGCACAGATACGCAGTATTTT
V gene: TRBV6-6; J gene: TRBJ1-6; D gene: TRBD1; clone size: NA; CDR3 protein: CASSYGGDSYNSPLHF; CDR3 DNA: TGTGCCAGCAGTTACGGAGGGGACAGTTATAATTCACCCCTCCACTTT
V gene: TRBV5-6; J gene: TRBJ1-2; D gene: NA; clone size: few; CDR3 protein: CASSLFSTGGGYTF; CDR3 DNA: TGTGCCAGCAGCTTATTTAGTACCGGGGGTGGCTACACCTTC
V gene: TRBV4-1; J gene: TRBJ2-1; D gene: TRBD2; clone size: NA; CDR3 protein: CASSRGLAGGNEQFF; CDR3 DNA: TGCGCCAGCAGCCGGGGACTAGCGGGGGGGAATGAGCAGTTCTTC
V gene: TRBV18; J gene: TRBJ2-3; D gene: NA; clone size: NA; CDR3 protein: CASSPAATTDTQYF; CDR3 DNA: TGTGCCAGCTCACCGGCGGCGACTACAGATACGCAGTATTTT
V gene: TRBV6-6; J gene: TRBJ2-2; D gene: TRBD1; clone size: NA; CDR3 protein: CASSPQNSGTGGMNTGELFF; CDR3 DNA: TGTGCCAGCAGTCCTCAAAATTCCGGGACAGGGGGCATGAACACCGGGGAGCTGTTTTTT
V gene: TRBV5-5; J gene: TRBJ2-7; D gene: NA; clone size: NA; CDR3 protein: CASSHQRGAGYEQYF; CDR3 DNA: TGTGCCAGCAGCCACCAAAGGGGCGCCGGGTACGAGCAGTACTTC
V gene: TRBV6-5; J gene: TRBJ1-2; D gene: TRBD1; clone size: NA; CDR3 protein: CASSPGQGRGYTF; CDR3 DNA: TGTGCCAGCAGCCCCGGACAGGGGAGAGGCTACACCTTC
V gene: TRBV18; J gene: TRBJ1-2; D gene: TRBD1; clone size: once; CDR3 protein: CASSPVRDRGDYGYTF; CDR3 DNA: TGTGCCAGCTCACCAGTCCGGGACAGGGGGGACTATGGCTACACCTTC
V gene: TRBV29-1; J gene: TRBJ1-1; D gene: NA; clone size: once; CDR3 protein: CSVARGWTEAFF; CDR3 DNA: TGCAGCGTGGCCAGGGGCTGGACTGAAGCTTTCTTT
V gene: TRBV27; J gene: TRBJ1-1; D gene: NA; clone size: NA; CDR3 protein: CASSLGGGTEAFF; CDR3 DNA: TGTGCCAGCAGTTTAGGGGGGGGAACTGAAGCTTTCTTT
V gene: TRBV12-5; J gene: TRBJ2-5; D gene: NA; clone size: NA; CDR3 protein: CASGPGTKQETQYF; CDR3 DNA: TGTGCTAGTGGACCCGGGACAAAACAAGAGACCCAGTACTTC
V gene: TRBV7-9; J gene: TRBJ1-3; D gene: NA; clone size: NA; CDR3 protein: CASSLDTTSGNTIYF; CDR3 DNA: TGTGCCAGCAGCCTAGACACAACCTCTGGAAACACCATATATTTT
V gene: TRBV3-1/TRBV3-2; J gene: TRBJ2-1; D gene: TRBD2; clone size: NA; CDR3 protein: CASSQEGFSGDWGNEQFF; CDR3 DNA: TGTGCCAGCAGCCAAGAGGGCTTTAGCGGGGATTGGGGCAATGAGCAGTTCTTC
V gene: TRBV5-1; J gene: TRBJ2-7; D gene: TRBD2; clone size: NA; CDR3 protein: CASSPASGGSYEQYF; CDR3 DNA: TGCGCCAGCAGCCCGGCTAGCGGGGGATCCTACGAGCAGTACTTC
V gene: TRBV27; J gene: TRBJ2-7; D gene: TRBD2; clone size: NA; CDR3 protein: CASSYFGGALYEQYF; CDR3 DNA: TGTGCCAGCAGTTACTTCGGGGGGGCCCTCTACGAGCAGTACTTC
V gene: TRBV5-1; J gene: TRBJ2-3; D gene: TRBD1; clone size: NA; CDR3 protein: CASSPGTGGGTDTQYF; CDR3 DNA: TGCGCCAGCAGCCCGGGGACAGGGGGCGGCACAGATACGCAGTATTTT
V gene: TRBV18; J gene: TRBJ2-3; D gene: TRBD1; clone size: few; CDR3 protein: CASSKTGGTDTQYF; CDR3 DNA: TGTGCCAGCTCGAAGACAGGGGGCACAGATACGCAGTATTTT
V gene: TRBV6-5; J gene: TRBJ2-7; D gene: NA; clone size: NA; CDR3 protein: CASRAGLPYEQYF; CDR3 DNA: TGTGCCAGCAGGGCAGGACTCCCCTACGAGCAGTACTTC
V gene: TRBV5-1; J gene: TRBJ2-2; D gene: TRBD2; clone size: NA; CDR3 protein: CASSLQSGGDTGELFF; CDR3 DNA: TGCGCCAGCAGCTTGCAAAGCGGGGGGGACACCGGGGAGCTGTTTTTT
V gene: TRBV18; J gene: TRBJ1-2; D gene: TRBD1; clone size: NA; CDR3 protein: CASSISQGARGYTF; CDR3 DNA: TGTGCCAGCTCCATCTCACAGGGGGCGAGGGGCTACACCTTC
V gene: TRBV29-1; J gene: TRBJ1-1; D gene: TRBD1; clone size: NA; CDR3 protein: CSARTGTNTEAFF; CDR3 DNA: TGCAGCGCTAGGACAGGAACGAACACTGAAGCTTTCTTT
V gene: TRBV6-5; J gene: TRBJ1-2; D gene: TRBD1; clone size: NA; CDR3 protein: CASARDSYSNYGYTF; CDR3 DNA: TGTGCCAGCGCCCGGGACAGTTATTCTAACTATGGCTACACCTTC
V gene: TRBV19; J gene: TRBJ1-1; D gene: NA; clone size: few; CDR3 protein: CASSTQMNTEAFF; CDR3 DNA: TGTGCCAGTAGTACCCAGATGAACACTGAAGCTTTCTTT
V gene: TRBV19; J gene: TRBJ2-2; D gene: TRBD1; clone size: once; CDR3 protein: CASSGQGLTTGELFF; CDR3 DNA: TGTGCCAGTAGCGGACAGGGGTTAACGACCGGGGAGCTGTTTTTT
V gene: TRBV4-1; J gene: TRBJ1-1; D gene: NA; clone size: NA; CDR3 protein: CASSQYKGFSTEAFF; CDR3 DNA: TGCGCCAGCAGTCAATATAAGGGGTTCAGCACTGAAGCTTTCTTT
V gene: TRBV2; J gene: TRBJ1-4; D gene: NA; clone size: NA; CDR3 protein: CASSFQGRGEKLFF; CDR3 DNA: TGTGCCAGCAGTTTTCAGGGGCGAGGCGAAAAACTGTTTTTT
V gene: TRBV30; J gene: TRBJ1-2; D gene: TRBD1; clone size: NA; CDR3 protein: CAWSVPGTARVTSGYTF; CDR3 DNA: TGTGCCTGGAGTGTACCCGGGACAGCGAGGGTTACAAGTGGCTACACCTTC
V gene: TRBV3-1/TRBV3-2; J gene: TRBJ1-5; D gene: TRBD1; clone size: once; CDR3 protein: CASSPGTGGQPQHF; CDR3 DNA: TGTGCCAGCAGCCCAGGGACAGGGGGTCAGCCCCAGCATTTT
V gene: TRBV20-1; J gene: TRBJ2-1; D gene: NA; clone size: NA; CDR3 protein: CSASVSGGVNYNEQFF; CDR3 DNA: TGCAGTGCTAGTGTTAGTGGAGGGGTTAACTACAATGAGCAGTTCTTC